The 5 T cell receptor beta chains presented below share a single source sample, sequenced in a study of high-grade serous ovarian cancer treatment subgroups. Generated by immunoSEQ multiplex PCR, the TCRdb table keeps only in-frame clones and is missing some. The sample contains 1,500 to 2,000 clones, about four fifths of which appear only once. Tumor tissue was taken before any definitive surgery or chemotherapy was given. Input material: tumor tissue. Receptors were obtained from a human donor with high-grade serous ovarian cancer.

The V gene is TRBV4-1, the J gene TRBJ1-1, with TRBD1 matching over 9 bases. Germline V gene lookup returns CDR1 MGHRA and CDR2 YSYEKL. Trimming cost V 2 bases and J 7 bases; bases outside gene matches: 5. The length of the CDR3 is 14 residues. CDR3 sequence (DNA): TGCGCCAGCAGCCAAAGACAGGGGGTGGGTGAAGCTTTCTTT. It yields the protein CASSQRQGVGEAFF.

V gene TRBV5-1 combines with J gene TRBJ1-2; the D gene is possibly TRBD1 (5 bases). V was cut by 0 bases and J by 4 bases, with 10 bases left in between. There are 14 residues in the CDR3. From germline, CDR1 is SGHRS and CDR2 YFSETQ. The CDR3 DNA reads TGCGCCAGCAGCTTGGAAGGGGCCGGCTATGGCTACACCTTC. The encoded protein is CASSLEGAGYGYTF.

The chain couples TRBV5-1 to TRBJ2-1; possibly TRBD1 or TRBD2 for D (5 bases each). Trimming pared 1 base from V and 5 bases from J, leaving 16 bases between. Germline-derived CDR1 and CDR2 are SGHRS and YFSETQ. This CDR3 comprises 16 residues. The CDR3 spells CASSLNPGTAHNEQFF. In DNA, the CDR3 is TGCGCCAGCAGCTTGAACCCCGGGACGGCCCACAATGAGCAGTTCTTC.

This clone was picked up one time. The gene calls are TRBV6-5 and TRBJ1-1, with 11 bases that match TRBD1. Germline V lookup: CDR1 MNHEY, CDR2 SVGAGI. V lost 2 bases and J lost 4; bases outside the gene matches: 6. The CDR3 runs 16 residues. As DNA, the CDR3 is TGTGCCAGCAGTTACCTTGGGACAGGGGGACCCACTGAAGCTTTCTTT. Residues: CASSYLGTGGPTEAFF.

A single count supports this clone. This chain joins TRBV5-1 and TRBJ2-1; D not certain. The CDR3 sequence is 15 residues long. V dropped 4 bases and J dropped 0 bases, with 11 bases sitting between them. CDR1 and CDR2 from the germline V gene are SGHRS and YFSETQ. Here the CDR3 DNA reads TGCGCCAGCAGCGGCATGACCTCCTCCTACAATGAGCAGTTCTTC. This codes for CASSGMTSSYNEQFF. The full variable domain, with the rest looked up from reference TRBV5-1 and TRBJ2-1, is KAGVTQTPRYLIKTRGQQVTLSCSPISGHRSVSWYQQTPGQGLQFLFEYFSETQRNKGNFPGRFSGRQFSNSRSEMNVSTLELGDSALYLCASSGMTSSYNEQFFGPGTRLTVL.